These 7 T cell receptor beta chains originate from one sample sequenced in a study of blood T cell repertoires in COVID-19 (dated by TCRdb to the early 2020s). The library was prepared using the immunoSEQ multiplex PCR assay. TCRdb mirrors the immuneACCESS table, restricted to in-frame sequences. Some clones are absent from its copies; in checked studies, under half trace to an unresolved V gene, and the reason for the others is unknown. This sample holds a few hundred thousand clones; around 89% were observed only once. The top ten clonotypes cover about 3% of the sample. Source material: PBMCs or T cells enriched from blood (not recorded which). The receptors originated from a woman aged 45-65 years who had recovered from COVID-19.

The chain recombines TRBV7-9 with TRBJ2-1, with D maybe TRBD2 (6 bases). The V and J ends lost 1 base and 1 base respectively, with 14 bases between them. CDR3 length equals 17 residues. In germline, CDR1 is SEHNR, CDR2 FQNEAQ (reference sequence). The CDR3 loop reads CASSLDPSAGSYNEQFF. The CDR3 DNA reads as TGTGCCAGCAGCTTAGATCCTAGCGCGGGTTCCTACAATGAGCAGTTCTTC.

The rearrangement uses TRBV5-1 and TRBJ1-2, with 8 bases identical to TRBD1. CDR1 is SGHRS and CDR2 is YFSETQ in the germline V gene. J lost 4 bases, V lost 6 bases, and 2 bases had no gene match. This CDR3 contains 12 residues. As DNA, the CDR3 is TGCGCCAGCACAGGGACAGGCTATGGCTACACCTTC. Encoded protein: CASTGTGYGYTF.

The gene calls are TRBV28 and TRBJ1-2, with TRBD1 identical over 7 bases. Germline V gene sequence: CDR1 MDHEN, CDR2 SYDVKM. The CDR3 has 13 amino acids. The V segment lost 6 bases and the J segment 5 bases; nucleotides outside the gene matches: 6. CDR3 sequence (DNA): TGTGCCAGCAGCACCCCGGGACAGTATGGCTACACCTTC. Protein sequence: CASSTPGQYGYTF.

CDR3 loop: CASSTGTGGPPTQYF. The CDR3 nucleotides read TGTGCCAGTAGTACCGGAACAGGGGGTCCCCCTACGCAGTATTTT. The chain joins TRBV19 to TRBJ2-3; 8 bases match TRBD1. The CDR3 sequence is 15 residues long. Germline V gives CDR1 LNHDA, CDR2 SQIVND (reference sequence). V shed 4 bases, J shed 8 bases, and the junction held 11 bases outside the gene matches.

The gene calls are TRBV6-2 or TRBV6-3 and TRBJ1-1; the D is unclear. CDR3 length equals 13 residues. V was cut by 6 bases and J by 7 bases, with 15 bases left in between. Germline V CDR1 and CDR2: MNHEY, SVGEGT. The CDR3 bases are TGTGCCAGCAGCCGACTGGATTGGTTTGAAGCTTTCTTT. This gives the protein CASSRLDWFEAFF.

The rearrangement uses TRBV9 and TRBJ2-1, with unresolved D. The ends were cut back, 3 bases at V and 0 bases at J, with 16 bases in the middle. There are 17 residues in the CDR3. Germline V CDR1 and CDR2: SGDLS, YYNGEE. CDR3 protein: CASSAFSVSSSYNEQFF. The CDR3 DNA reads TGTGCCAGCAGCGCCTTCTCTGTTTCCAGCTCCTACAATGAGCAGTTCTTC.

The chain employs TRBV5-1 and TRBJ2-1; D not resolved. The CDR3 has 15 residues. Trimming cost V 6 bases and J 9 bases, with 22 bases left between them. Germline assignment: CDR1 SGHRS and CDR2 YFSETQ. This CDR3 reads CASKTAGWQSSEQFF. The CDR3 bases are TGCGCCAGCAAAACGGCAGGTTGGCAGTCGTCTGAGCAGTTCTTC.